A single sample is the source of the 10 T cell receptor beta chains below, sequenced in a study of T cells after yellow fever vaccination. TCRdb re-analysed the 5' RACE reads in MiXCR, keeping a single row per CDR3 protein. The repertoire holds some 500,000 distinct CDR3 sequences, with approximately 15% as singletons. Sequencing used PBMCs, obtained on the day of the yellow fever booster vaccination. The origin of the receptors is a man younger than 40 who received the YFV17D yellow fever vaccine.

This clonotype was detected many times. This chain joins TRBV12-3 or TRBV12-4 and TRBJ2-1; 11 nucleotides match TRBD1. This CDR3 comprises 16 residues. V dropped 6 bases and J dropped 0; count of bases not matched to a gene: 4. CDR3 DNA: TGTGCCAGCAGCCTGGGGACAGGGGGCTCCTACAATGAGCAGTTCTTC. Amino acids: CASSLGTGGSYNEQFF.

The chain is built from TRBV19 and TRBJ1-1; D uncertain. CDR3 size: 16 residues. Trimming pared 3 bases from V and 5 bases from J, leaving 19 bases between. Germline CDR1 is LNHDA and CDR2 is SQIVND (reference sequence). The CDR3 coding sequence is TGTGCCAGTAGTATTGGGCGTCTGGAGGGTGGAACTGAAGCTTTCTTT. Residues: CASSIGRLEGGTEAFF. The full variable domain, rest sourced from reference TRBV19 and TRBJ1-1, is DGGITQSPKYLFRKEGQNVTLSCEQNLNHDAMYWYRQDPGQGLRLIYYSQIVNDFQKGDIAEGYSVSREKKESFPLTVTSAQKNPTAFYLCASSIGRLEGGTEAFFGQGTRLTVV.

This clonotype was recorded at least ten times. This sequence joins TRBV24-1 and TRBJ2-7; 7 positions match TRBD1. The V gene's germline CDR1 is KGHDR and CDR2 SFDVKD. This CDR3 region has 15 residues. V shed 3 bases, J shed 5 bases, and the junction held 9 bases outside the gene matches. The DNA of the CDR3 is TGTGCCACCAGTGATCCGTCGACAGGGTCGGACGAGCAGTACTTC. Translation: CATSDPSTGSDEQYF.

This clonotype was observed a handful of times. CDR3 sequence (DNA): TGTGCCAGTAGAACGGGACAGGGAAATCAGCCCCAGCATTTT. This codes for CASRTGQGNQPQHF. The rearrangement joins TRBV19 to TRBJ1-5, with 9 nucleotides matching TRBD1. This CDR3 region has 14 residues. The V and J ends lost 6 bases and 4 bases, in that order; junction bases with no gene match: 4. The germline V gene has CDR1 LNHDA and CDR2 SQIVND (reference sequence).

This clonotype has more than one count but fewer than ten. Mismatch with germline at one junction end may stem from a read error. The chain combines TRBV28 with TRBJ2-4; D might be TRBD1 (6 bases). The CDR3 runs to 12 residues. CDR1 and CDR2 (germline): MDHEN, SYDVKM. The CDR3 spells CASSQGTRHGSF. For the CDR3, the DNA is TGTGCCAGCAGTCAAGGGACACGCCACGGGTCCTTC.

V and J are TRBV10-1 and TRBJ2-2; no definite D call. V was clipped by 8 bases and J by 3 bases, with 13 bases between them. CDR1 and CDR2 from the germline V gene are WNHNN and SYGVQD (reference sequence). The length of the CDR3 is 14 residues. The CDR3 reads CASSSRKDTGELFF. In DNA form, the CDR3 reads TGCGCCAGCTCGTCCAGGAAAGACACCGGGGAGCTGTTTTTT.

Only a few counts were recorded for this clonotype. The V call is TRBV20-1, the J call TRBJ2-3; 7 bases are shared with TRBD2. The CDR3 is made up of 15 amino acids. The V segment lost 5 bases and the J segment 3 bases; nucleotides outside the gene matches: 11. Per the germline V gene, CDR1 is DFQATT and CDR2 is SNEGSKA (reference sequence). CDR3 sequence reads: CSAPAGGSATDTQYF. CDR3 sequence (DNA): TGCAGTGCTCCCGCTGGCGGGAGTGCGACAGATACGCAGTATTTT.

A few counts support this clonotype. The V and J genes are TRBV29-1 and TRBJ2-5; D call uncertain. This CDR3 is built from 13 residues. CDR1 SQVTM and CDR2 ANQGSEA come from the germline V gene. Trimming stripped 5 bases from V and 2 bases from J, with 12 bases between. This chain's CDR3 is CSVPLLVQETQYF. CDR3 DNA sequence: TGCAGCGTTCCTTTGTTGGTACAAGAGACCCAGTACTTC.

This clonotype occurred a few times. The chain employs TRBV19 and TRBJ2-7, with TRBD1 matching over 9 bases. Unmatched junction bases numbered 6, after V lost 4 bases and J lost 2 bases. Germline V gene lookup returns CDR1 LNHDA and CDR2 SQIVND (reference sequence). CDR3 length: 15 residues. This chain's CDR3 is CASSTIGTGTYEQYF. CDR3 bases: TGTGCCAGTAGTACCATAGGGACAGGGACCTACGAGCAGTACTTC.

This clonotype turned up a few times. This sequence joins TRBV20-1 and TRBJ2-7; weak D call: TRBD2 (5 bases). The CDR3 has 13 amino acids. Germline V gene lookup returns CDR1 DFQATT and CDR2 SNEGSKA (reference sequence). V lost 6 bases to trimming and J lost 0 bases, with 12 bases between them. CDR3 residues: CSAPRGSSYEQYF. The CDR3 DNA sequence: TGCAGTGCCCCCCGGGGTAGCTCCTACGAGCAGTACTTC.